The clone carrying this TCR beta chain was detected many times. Its antigen is as yet unknown. Patients counted as stable if ophthalmopathy did not develop within 18 months. This sample is part of a study of T cells in Graves' hyperthyroidism and ophthalmopathy. Amplified TCR beta CDR3 regions derived from RNA transcripts. During a first-round RT-PCR of the TCR CDR3, the HTBI primer set was used. In TCRdb, the multiplex PCR reads were re-called with MiXCR into one record per CDR3 protein. The sample yields roughly 380,000 distinct CDR3 sequences, about 14% seen once. The ends lost 4 bases at V and 2 bases at J; junction bases unmatched: 6. This CDR3 contains 15 residues. In germline, CDR1 is SGHRS, CDR2 YFSETQ. Points from the study as a whole: Appearing also in blood were most of the thyroid clonotypes expanded above 0.001. A model of 13 V-J features distinguished ophthalmopathy from stable hyperthyroidism.

The sequenced sample was blood. The sequence was obtained from a woman aged 55-75 years with Graves' hyperthyroidism. The chain joins TRBV5-1 to TRBJ2-7; TRBD1 agrees at 10 bases. CDR3: CASSTPGTGAYEQYF. CDR3 nucleotides: TGCGCCAGCAGCACACCCGGGACAGGGGCCTACGAGCAGTACTTC. Drawing the rest from reference TRBV5-1 and TRBJ2-7, the complete variable domain is KAGVTQTPRYLIKTRGQQVTLSCSPISGHRSVSWYQQTPGQGLQFLFEYFSETQRNKGNFPGRFSGRQFSNSRSEMNVSTLELGDSALYLCASSTPGTGAYEQYFGPGTRLTVT.